Presented here are 20 T cell receptor beta chains from one specimen sequenced in a study of control samples from healthy donors and cancer patients. The data were produced by immunoSEQ multiplex PCR, yet TCRdb's version contains in-frame clones alone and is incomplete. The table shows about 160,000 clones, with around nine tenths occurring only once. Sequenced input: blood. The receptor set was obtained from a man aged 25-45 years in good health.

The rearrangement links TRBV6-5 to TRBJ2-7, with 9 bases matching TRBD1. The CDR3 is 13 amino acids. Germline CDR1 MNHEY, CDR2 SVGAGI. Unmatched junction bases numbered 3, after V lost 5 bases and J lost 4 bases. The CDR3 protein is CASSTGTGYEQYF. CDR3 coding DNA: TGTGCCAGCAGTACCGGGACAGGGTACGAGCAGTACTTC.

The chain has TRBV2 and TRBJ2-3, with TRBD2 identical over 13 bases. Trimming removed 6 bases from V and 4 bases from J; junction bases left unmatched: 7. The germline CDR1 and CDR2 sequences are SNHLY and FYNNEI. This CDR3 is built from 16 residues. CDR3: CASRRTSGGASDTQYF. The DNA for the CDR3 is TGTGCCAGCAGACGCACTAGCGGGGGGGCCTCAGATACGCAGTATTTT.

The chain is built from TRBV5-1 and TRBJ2-1, with D unresolved. The CDR3 consists of 15 residues. The ends were cut back, 5 bases at V and 5 bases at J, with 17 bases in the middle. CDR1 and CDR2 (germline): SGHRS, YFSETQ. The CDR3, as DNA: TGCGCCAGCAGGGTGGAGCAGCTGGAGCACAATGAGCAGTTCTTC. This translates into CASRVEQLEHNEQFF. Together with reference TRBV5-1 and TRBJ2-1, the CDR3 gives the full variable domain: KAGVTQTPRYLIKTRGQQVTLSCSPISGHRSVSWYQQTPGQGLQFLFEYFSETQRNKGNFPGRFSGRQFSNSRSEMNVSTLELGDSALYLCASRVEQLEHNEQFFGPGTRLTVL.

The J gene is TRBJ2-5, the V gene TRBV14; D is ambiguous. Trimming removed 1 base from V and 0 bases from J, with 9 bases in between. This CDR3 has 15 residues. Germline CDR1 and CDR2: SGHDN and FVKESK. CDR3 sequence: CASSQVVTDQETQYF. DNA for the CDR3: TGTGCCAGCAGCCAAGTAGTAACGGACCAAGAGACCCAGTACTTC.

A few counts support this clone. The chain couples TRBV12-3 or TRBV12-4 to TRBJ1-5; D call uncertain. Trimming removed 3 bases from V and 6 bases from J, with 6 bases in between. This CDR3 is 12 amino acids long. In DNA form, the CDR3 reads TGTGCCAGCAGTTTGCGTAGTCAGCCCCAGCATTTT. This codes for CASSLRSQPQHF.

The chain carries TRBV6-5 and TRBJ1-1; D is unclear. Germline V gene lookup returns CDR1 MNHEY and CDR2 SVGAGI. With 7 bases removed from V and 5 bases from J, the gap between germline ends came to 20 bases. The CDR3 runs to 15 residues. The CDR3 DNA is TGTGCCAGCACCAACAACAGAATGGGAAGTACTGAAGCTTTCTTT. Protein: CASTNNRMGSTEAFF.

This sequence joins TRBV29-1 and TRBJ1-2, with D possibly matching TRBD1 (6 bases). Germline values: CDR1 SQVTM, CDR2 ANQGSEA. Deletions cut 5 bases from V and 8 bases from J, with 18 bases between. This CDR3 is built from 13 residues. The CDR3 DNA sequence: TGCAGCGTTTTTGGTTTGACAGGTCAAGGCTACACCTTC. The encoded protein is CSVFGLTGQGYTF. The whole variable domain, filled in from reference TRBV29-1 and TRBJ1-2, reads SAVISQKPSRDICQRGTSLTIQCQVDSQVTMMFWYRQQPGQSLTLIATANQGSEATYESGFVIDKFPISRPNLTFSTLTVSNMSPEDSSIYLCSVFGLTGQGYTFGSGTRLTVV.

The genes are TRBV23-1 and TRBJ2-7, with a weak D call TRBD2 (6 bases). TRBV23-1 is reported as an ORF; its role is uncertain. Trimming took off 0 bases at V and 3 bases at J, with 21 bases between the two ends. CDR3 length equals 18 residues. Here the CDR3 DNA reads TGCGCCAGCAGTCAATCAGAAGCCCGGGACTGGGCGGTCTACGAGCAGTACTTC. Translated, it gives CASSQSEARDWAVYEQYF.

The chain carries TRBV7-8 and TRBJ2-7; TRBD1 agrees at 10 bases. Germline V lookup: CDR1 SGHVS, CDR2 FQNEAQ. This CDR3 contains 16 residues. The J segment lost 3 bases and the V segment lost 5 bases, leaving 10 bases of the junction unmatched. The CDR3 DNA is TGTGCCAGCAGCCCCGGGACAGGGGAACCAGGCTACGAGCAGTACTTC. The encoded protein is CASSPGTGEPGYEQYF. The full variable domain, completed using reference TRBV7-8 and TRBJ2-7, is GAGVSQSPRYKVAKRGQDVALRCDPISGHVSLFWYQQALGQGPEFLTYFQNEAQLDKSGLPSDRFFAERPEGSVSTLKIQRTQQEDSAVYLCASSPGTGEPGYEQYFGPGTRLTVT.

The rearrangement links TRBV20-1 to TRBJ1-1, with D unresolved. CDR1 is DFQATT, CDR2 SNEGSKA, per germline (reference sequence). CDR3 length: 11 residues. V lost 5 bases and J 1 base, leaving 5 bases between the germline ends. The CDR3 sequence is CSAVKNTEAFF. CDR3 nucleotide sequence: TGCAGTGCTGTTAAGAACACTGAAGCTTTCTTT.

This chain connects TRBV4-1 to TRBJ1-2; D may be TRBD1 (6 bases). The CDR3 covers 15 residues. V lost 3 bases to trimming and J lost 3 bases, with 14 bases between them. Germline V gives CDR1 MGHRA, CDR2 YSYEKL. The CDR3 loop is CASSHAGDGDYGYTF. CDR3 DNA: TGCGCCAGCAGCCACGCAGGGGACGGCGACTATGGCTACACCTTC.

A single count supports this clone. The rearrangement joins TRBV7-6 to TRBJ2-7; no firm D call. The CDR3 totals 14 residues. Trimming pared 2 bases from V and 1 base from J, leaving 9 bases between. Germline V gives CDR1 SGHVS, CDR2 FNYEAQ. The CDR3 is CASSLSADSYEQYF. The CDR3 nucleotides read TGTGCCAGCAGCTTATCTGCGGATTCCTACGAGCAGTACTTC.

The V and J genes are TRBV7-2 and TRBJ2-3; TRBD1 matches at 11 bases. The CDR3 is 18 residues long. J was trimmed by 0 bases and V by 4 bases; bases with no gene match: 9. Per the germline V gene, CDR1 is SGHTA and CDR2 is FQGNSA. The DNA of the CDR3 is TGTGCCAGCAGCTCCCGGGACAGGGGGATTTCTAGCACAGATACGCAGTATTTT. Its protein product is CASSSRDRGISSTDTQYF. Full variable domain (outside the CDR3, taken from reference TRBV7-2 and TRBJ2-3): GAGVSQSPSNKVTEKGKDVELRCDPISGHTALYWYRQSLGQGLEFLIYFQGNSAPDKSGLPSDRFSAERTGGSVSTLTIQRTQQEDSAVYLCASSSRDRGISSTDTQYFGPGTRLTVL.

The V gene is TRBV29-1, the J gene TRBJ1-1; TRBD1 aligns across 7 bases. The V gene's germline CDR1 is SQVTM and CDR2 ANQGSEA. V lost 7 bases, J lost 5 bases, and 7 bases stayed unmatched. The CDR3 length is 12 residues. The CDR3 sequence is CSANRGETEAFF. The CDR3 region has the DNA TGCAGCGCGAACAGGGGAGAAACTGAAGCTTTCTTT.

The rearrangement joins TRBV7-2 to TRBJ1-2, with a possible D match to TRBD1 (5 bases). Per germline, CDR1 SGHTA and CDR2 FQGNSA. The CDR3 has 16 residues. V was clipped by 3 bases and J by 6 bases, with 20 bases between them. As DNA, the CDR3 is TGTGCCAGCAGCTTCTTTTCCCAGGGAACCCCGAATGGCTACACCTTC. It is translated as CASSFFSQGTPNGYTF.

This clone was seen a few times. The genes are TRBV2 and TRBJ1-2; the D gene is possibly TRBD1 (6 bases). Trimming stripped 8 bases from V and 8 bases from J, with 21 bases between. The CDR3 covers 14 residues. Germline loops: CDR1 SNHLY, CDR2 FYNNEI. CDR3 sequence reads: CASLKRGAGRGYTF. For the CDR3, the DNA is TGTGCCAGCTTAAAAAGGGGGGCAGGGAGAGGCTACACCTTC.

The chain couples TRBV19 to TRBJ1-2, with D possibly TRBD1 on 6 matching bases. Germline CDR1 is LNHDA and CDR2 is SQIVND (reference sequence). With 9 bases removed from V and 4 bases from J, the gap between germline ends came to 12 bases. This CDR3 is 12 amino acids long. Here the CDR3 reads CASKDSGYGYTF. CDR3 coding DNA: TGTGCCAGCAAGGACAGTGGCTATGGCTACACCTTC.

This sequence joins TRBV5-6 and TRBJ1-2, with D perhaps TRBD1 (6 bases). V was cut by 4 bases and J by 12 bases, with 25 bases left in between. Germline CDR1 SGHDT, CDR2 YYEEEE. This CDR3 is 15 amino acids long. CDR3 protein: CASSPISGTPYLHTF. The CDR3 DNA reads TGTGCCAGCAGCCCTATTTCCGGGACACCCTACCTCCACACCTTC.

The chain combines TRBV7-8 with TRBJ1-5; D unclear. Per germline, CDR1 SGHVS and CDR2 FQNEAQ. This CDR3 has 14 residues. V lost 5 bases and J lost 2, with 10 bases in between. The CDR3 loop reads CASSLGRGNQPQHF. For the CDR3, the DNA is TGTGCCAGCAGCCTTGGACGGGGCAATCAGCCCCAGCATTTT.

The V gene is TRBV5-1, the J gene TRBJ2-7, with TRBD2 as a possible D gene (5 bases). Germline values: CDR1 SGHRS, CDR2 YFSETQ. This CDR3 spans 14 amino acids. V was shortened by 2 bases and J by 3 bases, with 12 bases between the two germline ends. CDR3 sequence reads: CASSFSEPSYEQYF. For the CDR3, the DNA is TGCGCCAGCAGCTTTAGCGAGCCCAGCTACGAGCAGTACTTC. Drawing the rest from reference TRBV5-1 and TRBJ2-7, the complete variable domain is KAGVTQTPRYLIKTRGQQVTLSCSPISGHRSVSWYQQTPGQGLQFLFEYFSETQRNKGNFPGRFSGRQFSNSRSEMNVSTLELGDSALYLCASSFSEPSYEQYFGPGTRLTVT.